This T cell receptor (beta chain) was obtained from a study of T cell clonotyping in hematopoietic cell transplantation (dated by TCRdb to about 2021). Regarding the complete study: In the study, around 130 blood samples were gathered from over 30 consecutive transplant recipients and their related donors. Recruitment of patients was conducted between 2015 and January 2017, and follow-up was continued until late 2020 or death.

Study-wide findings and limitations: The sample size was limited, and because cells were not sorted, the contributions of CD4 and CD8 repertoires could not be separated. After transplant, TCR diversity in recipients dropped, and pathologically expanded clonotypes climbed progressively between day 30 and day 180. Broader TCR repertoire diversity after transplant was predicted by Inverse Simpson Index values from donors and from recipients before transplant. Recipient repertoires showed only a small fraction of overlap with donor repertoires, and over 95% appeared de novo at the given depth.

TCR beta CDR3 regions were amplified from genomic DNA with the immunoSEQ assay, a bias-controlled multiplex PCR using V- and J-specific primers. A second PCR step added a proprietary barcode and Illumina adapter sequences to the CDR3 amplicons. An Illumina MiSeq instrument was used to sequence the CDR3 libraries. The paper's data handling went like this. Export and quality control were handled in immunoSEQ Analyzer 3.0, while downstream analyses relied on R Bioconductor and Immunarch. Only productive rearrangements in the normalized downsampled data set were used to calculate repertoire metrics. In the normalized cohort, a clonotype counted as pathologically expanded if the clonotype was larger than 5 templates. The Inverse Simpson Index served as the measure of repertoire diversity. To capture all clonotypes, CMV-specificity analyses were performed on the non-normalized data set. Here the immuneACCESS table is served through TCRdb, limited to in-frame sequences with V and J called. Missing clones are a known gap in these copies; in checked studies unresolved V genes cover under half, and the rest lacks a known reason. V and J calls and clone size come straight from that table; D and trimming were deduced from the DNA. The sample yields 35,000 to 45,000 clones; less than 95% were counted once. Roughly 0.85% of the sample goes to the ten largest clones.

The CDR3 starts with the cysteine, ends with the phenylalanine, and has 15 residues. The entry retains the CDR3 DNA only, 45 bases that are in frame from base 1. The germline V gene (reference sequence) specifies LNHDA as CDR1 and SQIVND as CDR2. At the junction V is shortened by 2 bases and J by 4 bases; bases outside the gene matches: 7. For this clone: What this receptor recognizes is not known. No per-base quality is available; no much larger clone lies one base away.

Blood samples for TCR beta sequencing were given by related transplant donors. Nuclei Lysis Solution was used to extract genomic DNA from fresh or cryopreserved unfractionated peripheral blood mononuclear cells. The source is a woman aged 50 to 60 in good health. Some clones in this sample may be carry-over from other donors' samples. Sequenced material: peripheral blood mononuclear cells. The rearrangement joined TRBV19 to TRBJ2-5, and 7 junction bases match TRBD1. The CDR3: CASSIKGQWIETQYF. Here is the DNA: TGTGCCAGTAGTATAAAGGGACAGTGGATAGAGACCCAGTACTTC.